A selection of T cell receptor beta chains follows, all from one sample in a study of identical twins. MiXCR, applied by TCRdb to the 5' RACE reads, yields one record per CDR3 protein. Of 400,000 to 500,000 distinct CDR3 sequences listed, approximately 17% are singletons. Source material: naive T cells sorted from blood. The receptors come from a man aged 50-59 years in good health. Each CDR3 is given with its conserved first and last residue. Each record gives: V gene, D gene, J gene, clone size, CDR3 protein, CDR3 DNA. D genes are given only for firm matches. Where a row states a size, it is once, few, many or the class of an expanded clone; other rows omit it.

>TRBV28|.|TRBJ1-1|.
CASSFLPGLGSTEAFF
TGTGCCAGCAGTTTCCTCCCGGGTTTAGGGTCAACTGAAGCTTTCTTT
>TRBV29-1|.|TRBJ2-2|many
CSVPDSRRTGELFF
TGCAGCGTTCCCGACAGTAGGCGCACCGGGGAGCTGTTTTTT
>TRBV12-3/TRBV12-4|.|TRBJ2-1|once
CASSSTGLYNEQFF
TGTGCCAGCAGTTCCACGGGGCTTTACAATGAGCAGTTCTTC
>TRBV29-1|TRBD1|TRBJ2-5|.
CSVRPGTGANRLQETQYF
TGCAGCGTTCGACCCGGGACAGGCGCCAACCGGTTACAAGAGACCCAGTACTTC
>TRBV5-1|.|TRBJ1-1|.
CASSFQGGGEAFF
TGCGCCAGCAGCTTTCAGGGAGGGGGTGAAGCTTTCTTT
>TRBV10-3|.|TRBJ2-3|many
CAISNLPNPTDTQYF
TGTGCCATCAGCAACTTACCGAACCCCACAGATACGCAGTATTTT
>TRBV10-3|.|TRBJ1-6|.
CAISETGTLAPLHF
TGTGCCATCAGTGAGACCGGGACTTTGGCACCCCTCCACTTT
>TRBV6-5|.|TRBJ1-4|few
CASSGPGEKLFF
TGTGCCAGCAGTGGGCCAGGAGAAAAACTGTTTTTT
>TRBV29-1|.|TRBJ1-4|.
CSVEVHPGEKLFF
TGCAGCGTTGAAGTGCACCCTGGGGAAAAACTGTTTTTT
>TRBV11-3|.|TRBJ2-7|.
CASSLMGTSYEQYF
TGTGCCAGCAGCTTAATGGGGACTTCCTACGAGCAGTACTTC
>TRBV5-4|.|TRBJ2-5|.
CASSPLGKETQYF
TGTGCCAGCAGCCCCTTGGGGAAGGAGACCCAGTACTTC
>TRBV7-2|.|TRBJ2-7|.
CASSLVDVEQYF
TGTGCCAGCAGCTTAGTCGACGTAGAGCAGTACTTC
>TRBV12-3/TRBV12-4|.|TRBJ2-2|.
CASSFGSTGELFF
TGTGCCAGCAGTTTTGGTTCGACCGGGGAGCTGTTTTTT